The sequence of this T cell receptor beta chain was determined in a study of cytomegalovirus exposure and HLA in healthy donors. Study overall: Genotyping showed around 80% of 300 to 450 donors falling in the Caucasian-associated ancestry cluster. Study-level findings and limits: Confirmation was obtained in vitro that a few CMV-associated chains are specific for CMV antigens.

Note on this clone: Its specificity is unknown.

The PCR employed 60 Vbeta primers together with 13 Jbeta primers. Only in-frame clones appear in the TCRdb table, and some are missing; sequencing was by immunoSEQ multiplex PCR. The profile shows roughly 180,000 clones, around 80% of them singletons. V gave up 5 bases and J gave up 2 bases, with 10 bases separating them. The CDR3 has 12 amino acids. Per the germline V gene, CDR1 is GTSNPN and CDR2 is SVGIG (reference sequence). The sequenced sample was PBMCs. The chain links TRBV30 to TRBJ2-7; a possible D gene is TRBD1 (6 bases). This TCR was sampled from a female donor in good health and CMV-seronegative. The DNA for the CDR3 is TGTGCCTGGTCGGACAGAGCCTACGAGCAGTACTTC. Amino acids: CAWSDRAYEQYF.